Below, 26 T cell receptor beta chains from the same sample are listed, as sequenced in a study of blood T cells in healthy people across ages. A sample-barcoded 5' primer and a J-beta primer mix were used in a second PCR of about 7 to 12 cycles. TCRdb fed the 5' RACE reads into MiXCR, producing one record per CDR3 protein. The data contain 1,800,000 or so distinct CDR3 sequences, around 40% of them singletons. The specimen was blood. Source of these receptors: a human donor in good health.

This clonotype was counted only a few times. This rearrangement joins TRBV13 to TRBJ2-7; 10 nucleotides align to TRBD2. The CDR3 runs to 16 residues. Germline values: CDR1 PRHDT, CDR2 FYEKMQ (reference sequence). The J segment lost 4 bases and the V segment lost 7 bases, leaving 13 bases of the junction unmatched. The CDR3 bases are TGTGCCAGCACCTTCCTGAGCGGGGGGGCGGCGTACGAGCAGTACTTC. Translation: CASTFLSGGAAYEQYF. Based on the CDR3 plus reference TRBV13 and TRBJ2-7, the full variable domain is AAGVIQSPRHLIKEKRETATLKCYPIPRHDTVYWYQQGPGQDPQFLISFYEKMQSDKGSIPDRFSAQQFSDYHSELNMSSLELGDSALYFCASTFLSGGAAYEQYFGPGTRLTVT.

This clonotype was counted between two and nine times. A much larger clonotype is one base distant, so this may be a read error. The chain carries TRBV6-6 and TRBJ2-7; D unclear. The CDR3 sequence is 12 residues long. Germline assignment: CDR1 MNHNY and CDR2 SVGAGI (reference sequence). V was pared by 2 bases and J by 5 bases, with 7 bases between. The CDR3 sequence is CASSYRAHEQYF. The CDR3 coding sequence is TGTGCCAGCAGTTACAGGGCCCACGAGCAGTACTTC.

This rearrangement joins TRBV4-3 to TRBJ1-2, with D tentatively TRBD1 (6 bases). Germline CDR1 LGHNA, CDR2 YSLEER. V gave up 4 bases and J gave up 4 bases, with 16 bases separating them. The CDR3 consists of 15 residues. In nucleotides, the CDR3 is TGCGCCAGCAGCCTCGGAACAGGGTACTGCTATGGCTACACCTTC. Encoded protein: CASSLGTGYCYGYTF.

This rearrangement joins TRBV5-1 to TRBJ2-5, with a tentative D call TRBD2 (5 bases). The CDR3 extends over 14 amino acids. The germline gives CDR1 SGHRS, CDR2 YFSETQ. V was cut by 3 bases and J by 4 bases, with 13 bases left in between. CDR3 loop: CASSSNRDLETQYF. The CDR3 bases are TGCGCCAGCAGCTCGAACCGGGATCTAGAGACCCAGTACTTC.

The CDR3 coding sequence is TGTGCCAGCACCCGACAGGGCACCGGTGTGGGGGAGCTGTTTTTT. It is translated as CASTRQGTGVGELFF. The V and J genes are TRBV12-3 or TRBV12-4 and TRBJ2-2; 7 bases are shared with TRBD1. The CDR3 consists of 15 residues. J lost 8 bases, V lost 7 bases, and 13 bases had no gene match.

The rearrangement joins TRBV28 to TRBJ1-1, with TRBD1 as a possible D gene (5 bases). Germline V CDR1 and CDR2: MDHEN, SYDVKM. V lost 7 bases to trimming and J lost 5 bases, with 14 bases between them. The CDR3 length is 13 residues. This CDR3 is CASMAGLGTEAFF. In DNA form, the CDR3 reads TGTGCCAGCATGGCAGGGTTGGGAACTGAAGCTTTCTTT.

The CDR3 spells CASLRGLEATEAFF. The DNA of the CDR3 is TGTGCCAGCTTAAGGGGACTCGAGGCAACTGAAGCTTTCTTT. The V gene is TRBV7-2, the J gene TRBJ1-1, with D possibly matching TRBD1 (5 bases). CDR3 size: 14 residues. Trimming took 8 bases from V and 5 from J, leaving 18 bases between them. The V gene's germline CDR1 is SGHTA and CDR2 FQGNSA.

This clonotype occurred a few times. The genes are TRBV5-1 and TRBJ2-5; 11 nucleotides agree with TRBD2. The J call may not be correct, given that the DNA end is closer to TRBJ2-7. CDR1 and CDR2 (germline): SGHRS, YFSETQ. The length of the CDR3 is 14 residues. The CDR3 spells CASSFLAGGYEQYF. The DNA for the CDR3 is TGCGCCAGCAGCTTCCTAGCGGGGGGCTACGAGCAGTACTTC.

In its sample, this clonotype was seen a few times. The V call is TRBV10-3, the J call TRBJ2-7; a weak D match, TRBD1 (5 bases). Germline V lookup: CDR1 ENHRY, CDR2 SYGVKD. The CDR3 length is 18 residues. Trimming removed 0 bases from V and 2 bases from J, with 20 bases in between. The CDR3 spells CAISESGPLSEIPYEQYF. Written as DNA, the CDR3 is TGTGCCATCAGTGAGTCGGGGCCGTTGAGCGAAATTCCCTACGAGCAGTACTTC.

As concerns this clonotype: Germline is not matched at one junction end, which may reflect a read error. The rearrangement joins TRBV19 to TRBJ2-5; no definite D call. The CDR3 is 13 residues long. From germline, CDR1 is LNHDA and CDR2 SQIVND (reference sequence). CDR3 in amino acids: CARSIVPGETQYF. In nucleotides, the CDR3 is TGTGCCAGGAGTATAGTCCCCGGAGAGACCCAGTACTTC.

V and J are TRBV11-2 and TRBJ2-7, with D possibly being TRBD2 (5 bases). V lost 5 bases to trimming and J lost 7 bases, with 24 bases between them. The CDR3 length is 16 residues. From germline, CDR1 is SGHAT and CDR2 FQNNGV. CDR3 DNA: TGTGCCAGCAGCCCCGTCCGGGGAAGGGTCTACAATGAGCAGTACTTC. This codes for CASSPVRGRVYNEQYF.

This chain links TRBV4-3 with TRBJ2-3; 7 positions match TRBD2. The V gene's germline CDR1 is LGHNA and CDR2 YSLEER. V trimming: 0 bases; J trimming: 6 bases; junction bases outside the gene matches: 12. This CDR3 comprises 17 residues. Written as DNA, the CDR3 is TGCGCCAGCAGCCAAGACCTCACGGGGGGAGGTCGGGATACGCAGTATTTT. Its translation: CASSQDLTGGGRDTQYF.

The chain uses TRBV7-7 and TRBJ2-2; 13 bases align to TRBD2. This CDR3 has 17 amino acids. The trim removed 5 bases at V and 4 bases at J, leaving 7 bases unmatched. The germline V gene encodes CDR1 SSHAT and CDR2 FNYEAQ (reference sequence). DNA for the CDR3: TGTGCCAGCAGCCAACTAGCGGGGGGGATGGGCACCGGGGAGCTGTTTTTT. Its translation is CASSQLAGGMGTGELFF.

This clonotype came up a few times. This chain uses TRBV4-2 with TRBJ1-1, with unresolved D. This CDR3 region has 11 residues. The V and J ends lost 0 bases and 6 bases respectively, with 2 bases between them. Germline V CDR1 and CDR2: LGHNA, YNFKEQ. Here the CDR3 reads CASSQEAEAFF. CDR3 bases: TGTGCCAGCAGCCAAGAAGCTGAAGCTTTCTTT.

This rearrangement joins TRBV14 to TRBJ2-1; D is possibly TRBD1 (7 bases). The CDR3 loop spans 17 amino acids. Trimming stripped 0 bases from V and 5 bases from J, with 17 bases between. Germline CDR1 SGHDN, CDR2 FVKESK. The CDR3, as DNA: TGTGCCAGCAGCCAAGAGGTTTTCACAGGGGAGGACAATGAGCAGTTCTTC. It encodes CASSQEVFTGEDNEQFF.

This rearrangement joins TRBV4-3 to TRBJ2-3; D might be TRBD2 (6 bases). The CDR3 runs to 18 residues. Germline lookup yields CDR1 LGHNA and CDR2 YSLEER. The V end lost 0 bases, the J end lost 4 bases, and 20 bases lay between the germline ends. CDR3 sequence (DNA): TGCGCCAGCAGCCAAGATGGGGAGACTAGTTTCAGGTCAGATACGCAGTATTTT. Translation gives CASSQDGETSFRSDTQYF.

Comment on this clonotype: At one boundary the junction diverges from the germline segment, which might be a read error. V is TRBV28 and J is TRBJ2-7; 7 bases align to TRBD2. The CDR3 loop spans 14 amino acids. Germline loops: CDR1 MDHEN, CDR2 SYDVKM. This CDR3 is CTSSLAGLSYEQYF. The CDR3 DNA reads as TGTACCAGCAGTTTAGCGGGCTTGAGCTACGAGCAGTACTTC.

This chain joins TRBV29-1 and TRBJ1-1; possible D gene TRBD1, 5 bases. The germline CDR1 and CDR2 sequences are SQVTM and ANQGSEA. V was pared by 7 bases and J by 8 bases, with 20 bases between. The CDR3 extends over 13 amino acids. CDR3 in amino acids: CSAVSLTGGEAFF. The CDR3 region has the DNA TGCAGCGCAGTTTCCTTGACCGGGGGAGAAGCTTTCTTT.

This chain connects TRBV7-2 to TRBJ1-2; D is uncertain. Trimming removed 2 bases at V and 9 bases at J, with 16 bases between. This CDR3 spans 14 amino acids. Germline V gene sequence: CDR1 SGHTA, CDR2 FQGNSA. The CDR3 region is CASSLNGMSGSYTF. The CDR3 DNA is TGTGCCAGCAGCTTAAACGGGATGTCCGGGAGCTACACCTTC.

This clonotype was seen at least ten times. This chain connects TRBV5-6 to TRBJ2-7; 9 bases fit TRBD1. The germline V gene has CDR1 SGHDT and CDR2 YYEEEE. The CDR3 has 15 amino acids. V shed 0 bases and J 4 bases; nucleotides not matched to a gene: 5. The CDR3 here is CASSLAGQGLYEQYF. In DNA, the CDR3 is TGTGCCAGCAGCTTGGCCGGACAGGGGCTGTACGAGCAGTACTTC.

This chain connects TRBV12-3 or TRBV12-4 to TRBJ1-2, with D possibly matching TRBD1 (6 bases). Deletions cut 5 bases from V and 4 bases from J, with 14 bases between. This CDR3 has 14 amino acids. The CDR3 coding sequence is TGTGCCAGCAGTAGAGGGCGGGGGGCCTATGGCTACACCTTC. Amino acid sequence: CASSRGRGAYGYTF.

This clonotype has only one observation. At one end, the junction sequence differs from germline, possibly due to a read error. The chain uses TRBV28 and TRBJ2-1; 7 nucleotides agree with TRBD1. The J call is uncertain, as TRBJ2-7 better fits the DNA end. The CDR3 spans 14 residues. Germline V gives CDR1 MDHEN, CDR2 SYDVKM. For the CDR3, the DNA is TGTGCCGGCAGTTTAAGGGGACAGAGGAGGGAGCAGTACTTC. Translation: CAGSLRGQRREQYF.

This clonotype turned up a few times. The V and J genes are TRBV2 and TRBJ1-5; 8 positions match TRBD1. Unmatched junction bases numbered 5, after V lost 5 bases and J lost 5 bases. The V gene's germline CDR1 is SNHLY and CDR2 FYNNEI. CDR3 length: 14 residues. As DNA, the CDR3 is TGTGCCAGCAGTACCGACAGGGGTGATCAGCCCCAGCATTTT. Residues: CASSTDRGDQPQHF.

This chain connects TRBV7-2 to TRBJ2-7, with D tentatively TRBD2 (6 bases). Germline assignment: CDR1 SGHTA and CDR2 FQGNSA. Trimming shortened V by 3 bases and J by 2 bases, and 11 bases separated the two germline ends. The CDR3 contains 14 residues. The CDR3 DNA reads as TGTGCCAGCAGCTTTGCGGGGTTAGCCTACGAGCAGTACTTC. Its protein is CASSFAGLAYEQYF.

Written as DNA, the CDR3 is TGTGCCAGCAGCTTAGCTGATGCCGGAGGGCTCGAGCAGTACTTC. Translated: CASSLADAGGLEQYF. J is TRBJ2-7 and V is TRBV7-8, with D possibly being TRBD2 (6 bases). The ends were cut back, 0 bases at V and 6 bases at J, with 15 bases in the middle. Germline-derived CDR1 and CDR2 are SGHVS and FQNEAQ. This CDR3 comprises 15 residues.

V usage is TRBV4-1 and J usage is TRBJ1-2; possibly TRBD1 for D (6 bases). The germline gives CDR1 MGHRA, CDR2 YSYEKL. Between the trimmed V and J ends, which lost 1 base and 5 bases, there was a span of 17 bases. The CDR3 is 16 amino acids. CDR3 loop: CASSQVRRTATYGYTF. As DNA, the CDR3 is TGCGCCAGCAGCCAAGTCCGGCGGACAGCGACTTATGGCTACACCTTC.